Below, 21 T cell receptor beta chains from the same sample are listed, as sequenced in a study of shared clonotypes between healthy human individuals. Data came from immunoSEQ multiplex PCR; TCRdb stores just in-frame clones and leaves some out. The sample yields about 520,000 clones, approximately 78% seen once. Sequenced input: PBMCs. These receptors all come from a woman between 40 and 55 years old in good health. Some clones in this sample may be carry-over from other donors' samples.

This clone was recorded only once. The J gene is TRBJ2-3, the V gene TRBV9, with a tentative D call TRBD2 (7 bases). The germline V gene encodes CDR1 SGDLS and CDR2 YYNGEE. The length of the CDR3 is 16 residues. The germline V and J ends were trimmed by 0 bases and 3 bases, with 14 bases remaining between them. In DNA form, the CDR3 reads TGTGCCAGCAGCGTAGCTGGGGGCGGGAGTACAGATACGCAGTATTTT. Translation: CASSVAGGGSTDTQYF. Based on the CDR3 plus reference TRBV9 and TRBJ2-3, the full variable domain is DSGVTQTPKHLITATGQRVTLRCSPRSGDLSVYWYQQSLDQGLQFLIQYYNGEERAKGNILERFSAQQFPDLHSELNLSSLELGDSALYFCASSVAGGGSTDTQYFGPGTRLTVL.

The chain uses TRBV13 and TRBJ2-7, with 15 bases identical to TRBD2. Trimming removed 5 bases from V and 6 bases from J; junction bases left unmatched: 8. This CDR3 has 16 amino acids. Germline CDR1 PRHDT, CDR2 FYEKMQ (reference sequence). DNA for the CDR3: TGTGCCAGCAGCACCGGGACTAGCGGGAGGCTGGGCGAGCAGTACTTC. Its translation: CASSTGTSGRLGEQYF.

The V and J genes are TRBV27 and TRBJ1-1, with no clear D. The CDR3 is 19 amino acids. V was shortened by 0 bases and J by 5 bases, with 25 bases between the two germline ends. Germline V gene data show CDR1 as MNHEY and CDR2 as SMNVEV (reference sequence). The CDR3 DNA reads as TGTGCCAGCAGTTTATCCGCTTGGTCGAGTGTAATTCGCCTAACTGAAGCTTTCTTT. Its translation: CASSLSAWSSVIRLTEAFF.

The chain combines TRBV2 with TRBJ2-1, with D unclear. The V gene's germline CDR1 is SNHLY and CDR2 FYNNEI. The CDR3 covers 12 residues. Trimming removed 7 bases at V and 9 bases at J, with 13 bases between. CDR3: CASKKGDGEQFF. The CDR3 DNA reads as TGTGCCAGCAAAAAAGGCGACGGTGAGCAGTTCTTC.

This clone came up once. The germline gene is not matched at one end of the junction; a read error may be the cause. This sample also contains other DNA sequences that code for the same CDR3. V gene TRBV4-2 combines with J gene TRBJ2-5; D perhaps matches TRBD1 (5 bases). Looked up from germline, CDR1 is LGHNA and CDR2 is YNFKEQ. CDR3 size: 15 residues. In DNA form, the CDR3 reads TGTGCCAGCAGCTCATACTTGACAGTCCAAGAGACTCAGTACTTC. Translation gives CASSSYLTVQETQYF.

The V call is TRBV7-2, the J call TRBJ2-1, with a weak D call TRBD1 (5 bases). The CDR3 is made up of 13 amino acids. The V gene's germline CDR1 is SGHTA and CDR2 FQGNSA. V was pared by 11 bases and J by 2 bases, with 13 bases between. The CDR3 bases are TGTGCCTCCTCCTCAGGGACCTACAATGAGCAGTTCTTC. Its protein product is CASSSGTYNEQFF.

The CDR3 is CASRPRTGFYGYTF. CDR3 bases: TGTGCCAGCAGACCGCGTACAGGGTTCTATGGCTACACCTTC. The rearrangement links TRBV11-2 to TRBJ1-2, with D perhaps matching TRBD1 (6 bases). This CDR3 has 14 residues. V dropped 6 bases and J dropped 4 bases, with 15 bases sitting between them. The germline V gene has CDR1 SGHAT and CDR2 FQNNGV.

The chain combines TRBV13 with TRBJ2-4; D is perhaps TRBD1 (5 bases). The CDR3 length is 12 residues. Germline V CDR1 and CDR2: PRHDT, FYEKMQ (reference sequence). Deletions cut 8 bases from V and 8 bases from J, with 13 bases between. This chain's CDR3 is CASRRESDIQYF. Written as DNA, the CDR3 is TGTGCCAGCCGCAGGGAATCGGACATTCAGTACTTC.

This chain links TRBV6-1 with TRBJ2-1; D is unclear. Germline CDR1 MNHNS, CDR2 SASEGT. This CDR3 spans 12 amino acids. The V gene lost 3 bases and the J gene lost 8 bases, with 8 bases spanning the gap. Here the CDR3 reads CASSETVDEQFF. The DNA for the CDR3 is TGTGCCAGCAGTGAGACTGTAGATGAGCAGTTCTTC.

V and J are TRBV10-3 and TRBJ2-7, with D unclear. Germline V gives CDR1 ENHRY, CDR2 SYGVKD. Deletions cut 6 bases from V and 0 bases from J, with 21 bases between. This CDR3 is 17 amino acids long. The DNA for the CDR3 is TGTGCCATCAGCTCCACGAGGCTAGAGACCCGCTCCTACGAGCAGTACTTC. It encodes CAISSTRLETRSYEQYF.

The chain uses TRBV6-5 and TRBJ2-7; D tentatively reads TRBD1 or TRBD2 (6 bases each). The CDR3 covers 12 residues. The V and J ends lost 6 bases and 5 bases respectively, with 11 bases between them. CDR1 is MNHEY, CDR2 SVGAGI, per germline. CDR3 coding DNA: TGTGCCAGCAGCCGCGGGACAAACGAGCAGTACTTC. Amino acids: CASSRGTNEQYF.

V usage is TRBV6-6 and J usage is TRBJ2-3, with TRBD1 identical over 11 bases. The CDR3 loop spans 16 amino acids. With V trimmed by 2 bases and J by 4 bases, 5 bases remained unmatched. CDR1 is MNHNY and CDR2 is SVGAGI in the germline V gene (reference sequence). This chain's CDR3 is CASSYRTGQGADTQYF. Here the CDR3 DNA reads TGTGCCAGCAGTTACAGGACGGGACAGGGGGCAGATACGCAGTATTTT.

In its sample, this clone was seen a few times. The sample carries other DNA sequences with the same CDR3. CDR3 nucleotide sequence: TGTGCCAGCAGTCCCCCATTGGATACGCAGTATTTT. Amino acids: CASSPPLDTQYF. The genes are TRBV28 and TRBJ2-3; D call uncertain. Trimming cost V 5 bases and J 6 bases, with 9 bases left between them. The CDR3 length is 12 residues. Germline CDR1 is MDHEN and CDR2 is SYDVKM.

With regard to this clone: A much larger clone lies one base from this, so it may be a read error. The chain is built from TRBV5-1 and TRBJ2-7; 10 nucleotides agree with TRBD1. The CDR3 spans 15 residues. J lost 6 bases, V lost 5 bases, and 11 bases had no gene match. The germline gives CDR1 SGHRS, CDR2 YFSETQ. The CDR3 DNA reads as TGCGCCAGCAGGACGGAGACAGGGGGCTTCGGCGAGCAGTACTTC. Encoded protein: CASRTETGGFGEQYF.

Details on this clone: The same CDR3 also results from other DNA sequences found in this sample. The rearrangement uses TRBV9 and TRBJ2-7, with D unresolved. Germline CDR1 SGDLS, CDR2 YYNGEE. CDR3 length equals 13 residues. The germline V and J ends were trimmed by 0 bases and 3 bases, with 7 bases remaining between them. The CDR3 region has the DNA TGTGCCAGCAGCGTAGACCCGAGCTACGAGCAGTACTTC. It encodes CASSVDPSYEQYF.

CDR3 sequence (DNA): TGTGCCAGCAGTGGCCGGGATAGGGGATTTTTTAGAGGTCAGCCCCAGCATTTT. This codes for CASSGRDRGFFRGQPQHF. The chain recombines TRBV6-1 with TRBJ1-5, with D possibly TRBD1 on 5 matching bases. Germline assignment: CDR1 MNHNS and CDR2 SASEGT. The CDR3 length is 18 residues. Between the trimmed V and J ends, which lost 4 bases and 6 bases, there was a span of 25 bases.

V is TRBV15 and J is TRBJ2-1; D unclear. The CDR3 sequence is 16 residues long. From germline, CDR1 is LNHNV and CDR2 YYDKDF (reference sequence). Trimming took 0 bases from V and 6 from J, leaving 15 bases between them. This chain's CDR3 is CATSRDLVGNGNEQFF. In DNA form, the CDR3 reads TGTGCCACCAGCAGAGATCTCGTGGGAAATGGCAATGAGCAGTTCTTC.

V is TRBV2 and J is TRBJ1-5, with a possible D match to TRBD1 (5 bases). V lost 10 bases and J lost 0, with 16 bases in between. Germline V lookup: CDR1 SNHLY, CDR2 FYNNEI. This CDR3 comprises 15 residues. The CDR3 bases are TGTGCCACCGATACTACAGGCCTTAGCAATCAGCCCCAGCATTTT. Residues: CATDTTGLSNQPQHF.

This chain joins TRBV9 and TRBJ1-3; tentatively, D is TRBD1 (5 bases). Germline lookup yields CDR1 SGDLS and CDR2 YYNGEE. This CDR3 comprises 18 residues. V was cut by 0 bases and J by 0 bases, with 16 bases left in between. Here the CDR3 DNA reads TGTGCCAGCAGCGTAGATTTGGCAGGACATCACTCTGGAAACACCATATATTTT. As protein: CASSVDLAGHHSGNTIYF.

This clone was observed at least ten times. The CDR3 here is CASSSIAGGGGKQFF. For the CDR3, the DNA is TGTGCCAGCAGCTCTATAGCGGGAGGAGGGGGGAAGCAGTTCTTC. This chain links TRBV7-2 with TRBJ2-1; 10 bases align to TRBD2. The trim removed 4 bases at V and 11 bases at J, leaving 11 bases unmatched. The CDR3 consists of 15 residues. CDR1 and CDR2 (germline): SGHTA, FQGNSA.

V and J are TRBV5-1 and TRBJ1-1; D is possibly TRBD1 (6 bases). Germline V gene data show CDR1 as SGHRS and CDR2 as YFSETQ. The CDR3 is 14 amino acids. Trimming left V 0 bases short and J 2 bases short, with 8 bases between. The CDR3 sequence: CASSLVQGNTEAFF. CDR3 nucleotides: TGCGCCAGCAGCTTGGTACAGGGAAACACTGAAGCTTTCTTT.